The clone carrying this T cell receptor beta chain was found once. The antigen remains undetermined. The data originate from a study of post-analysis software for immune sequencing data. General study results and limits: Patients had higher frequencies than controls of about five TRBV segments, including TRBV5-6, TRBV5-1 and TRBV20-1.

The V gene lost 3 bases and the J gene lost 8 bases, with 16 bases spanning the gap. This CDR3 is 14 amino acids long. Carried by the TCR beta cDNA libraries were unique molecular identifiers. MiXCR, run by TCRdb on the PCR reads, gives a single entry per CDR3 protein. The data show some 690,000 distinct CDR3 sequences, 25% to 30% seen once. The V call is TRBV12-3 or TRBV12-4, the J call TRBJ1-2, with D tentatively TRBD1 (6 bases). Sequencing was done on a sample of blood. The receptor comes from a girl under 18 with multiple sclerosis. This chain's CDR3 is CASSFGGGRLGYTF. CDR3 in DNA: TGTGCCAGCAGTTTCGGGGGCGGGAGGTTAGGCTACACCTTC.